A single TCR beta chain is shown here with its context. Its antigen is still unknown. The sample originates from a study of cytomegalovirus exposure and HLA in healthy donors. This CDR3 has 15 residues. Trimming at V came to 6 bases and at J to 5 bases, leaving 9 bases not matched to a gene. Germline V CDR1 and CDR2: SNHLY, FYNNEI. Study-level points and caveats: According to the study, around 160 TCR beta chains were cytomegalovirus-associated. Among TCR sequences, most were rare, though some public TCRs appeared in many donors.

Profiling relied on immunoSEQ multiplex PCR, and the TCRdb table lists in-frame clones only, not all of them. The sample yields roughly 140,000 clones, roughly nine tenths seen once. Sequenced input: PBMCs. The clonotype was recovered from a woman under 30 in good health and CMV-seropositive. This chain uses TRBV2 with TRBJ2-3, with 9 bases matching TRBD2. CDR3 DNA sequence: TGTGCCAGCAGCGATTGGGGACTAGCTGGAGATACGCAGTATTTT. Its translation is CASSDWGLAGDTQYF.